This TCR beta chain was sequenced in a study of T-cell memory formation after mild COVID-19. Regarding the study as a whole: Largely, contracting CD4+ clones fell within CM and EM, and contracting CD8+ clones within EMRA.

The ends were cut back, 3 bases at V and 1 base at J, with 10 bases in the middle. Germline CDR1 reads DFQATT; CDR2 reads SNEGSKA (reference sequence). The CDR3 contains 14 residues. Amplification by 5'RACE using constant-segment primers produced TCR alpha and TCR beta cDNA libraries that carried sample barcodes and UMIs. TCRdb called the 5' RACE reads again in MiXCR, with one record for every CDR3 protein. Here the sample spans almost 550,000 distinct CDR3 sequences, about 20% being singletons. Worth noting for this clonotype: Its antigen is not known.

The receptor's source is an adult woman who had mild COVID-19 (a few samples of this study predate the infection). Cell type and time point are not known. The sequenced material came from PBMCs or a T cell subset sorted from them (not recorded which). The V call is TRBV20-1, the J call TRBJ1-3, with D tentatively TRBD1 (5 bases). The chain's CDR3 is CSASGTGSGNTIYF. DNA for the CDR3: TGCAGTGCTAGCGGTACAGGTTCTGGAAACACCATATATTTT.